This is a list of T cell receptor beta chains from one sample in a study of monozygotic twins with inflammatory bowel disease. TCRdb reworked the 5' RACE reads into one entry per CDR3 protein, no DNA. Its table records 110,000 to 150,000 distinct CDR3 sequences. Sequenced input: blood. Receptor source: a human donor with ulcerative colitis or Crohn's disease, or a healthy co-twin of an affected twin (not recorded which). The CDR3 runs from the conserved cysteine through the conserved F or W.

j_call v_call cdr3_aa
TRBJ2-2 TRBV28 CASRVKITGELFF
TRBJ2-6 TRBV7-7 CASSLGRAGANVLTF
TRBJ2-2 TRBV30 CAWSVSLLAGYTGELFF
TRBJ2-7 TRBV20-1 CSARRREAYEQYF
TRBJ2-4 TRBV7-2 CASSLARRGGGENIQYF
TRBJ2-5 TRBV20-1 CSARGAGRETQYF
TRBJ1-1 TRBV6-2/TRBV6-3 CASSPWTGGALAFF
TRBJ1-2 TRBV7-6 CASSLGHLSNYGYTF
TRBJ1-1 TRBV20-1 CSARGRSDTEAFF
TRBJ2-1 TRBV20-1 CSAGGVHNEQFF
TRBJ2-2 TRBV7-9 CASSTRLAGARELFF